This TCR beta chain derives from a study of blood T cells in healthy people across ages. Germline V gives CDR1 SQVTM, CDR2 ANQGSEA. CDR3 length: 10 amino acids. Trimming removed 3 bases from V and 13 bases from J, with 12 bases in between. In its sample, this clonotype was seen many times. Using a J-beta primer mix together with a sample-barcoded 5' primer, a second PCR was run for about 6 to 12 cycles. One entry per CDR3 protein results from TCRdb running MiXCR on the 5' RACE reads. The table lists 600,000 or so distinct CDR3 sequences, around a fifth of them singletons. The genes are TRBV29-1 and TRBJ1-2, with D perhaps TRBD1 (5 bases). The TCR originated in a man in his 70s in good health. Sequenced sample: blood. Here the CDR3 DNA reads TGCAGCGTTGATTTCGGGGGTATCACCTTC. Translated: CSVDFGGITF.